This T cell receptor (beta chain) stems from a study of human CD4 T cells and Enterobacteriaceae. Ex vivo total memory CD4+ cells were sequenced at deep level. Sequencing used immunoSEQ multiplex PCR; TCRdb keeps in-frame clones, though not all of them. Among tens of thousands of clones, approximately 84% were seen once, and the ten largest hold about 1.5%. Memory CD4+ T cells were sorted as all CD4+ cells except CD45RA+CCR7+CD95- naive cells, over 98% pure. Healthy donors' blood was sourced from blood donation centers in Switzerland. Sorting first excluded CD8+, CD14+, CD16+, CD56+, CD19+ and CD25-bright cells. Concerning this clone itself: Its antigen is unknown.

Germline CDR1 is SGHTS and CDR2 is YDEGEE. The CDR3 loop spans 14 amino acids. The V and J ends lost 2 bases and 2 bases respectively, with 10 bases between them. Broader study findings: Ex vivo reactivity came only from nucleotide matches to CFSE-low cultures.

J is TRBJ1-2 and V is TRBV5-8; D gene ambiguous. Sequencing was done on a sample of memory CD4+ T cells from blood. This receptor was taken from a human donor in good health. CDR3: CASSFETTNYGYTF. The CDR3 DNA sequence: TGTGCCAGCAGCTTCGAGACAACAAACTATGGCTACACCTTC.